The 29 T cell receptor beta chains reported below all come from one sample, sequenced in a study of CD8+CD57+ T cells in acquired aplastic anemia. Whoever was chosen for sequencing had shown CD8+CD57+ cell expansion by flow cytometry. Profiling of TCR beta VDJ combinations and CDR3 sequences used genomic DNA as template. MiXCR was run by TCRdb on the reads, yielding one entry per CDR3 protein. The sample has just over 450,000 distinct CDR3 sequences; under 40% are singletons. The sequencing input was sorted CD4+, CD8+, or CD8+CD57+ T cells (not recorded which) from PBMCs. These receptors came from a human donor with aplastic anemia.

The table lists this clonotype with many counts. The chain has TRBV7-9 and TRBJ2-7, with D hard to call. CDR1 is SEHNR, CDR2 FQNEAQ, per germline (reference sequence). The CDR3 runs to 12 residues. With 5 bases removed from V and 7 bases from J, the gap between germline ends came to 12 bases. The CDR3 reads CASSPNSGEQYF. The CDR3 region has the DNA TGTGCCAGCAGCCCAAATTCGGGTGAGCAGTACTTC. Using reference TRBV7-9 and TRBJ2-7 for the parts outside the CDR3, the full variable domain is DTGVSQNPRHKITKRGQNVTFRCDPISEHNRLYWYRQTLGQGPEFLTYFQNEAQLEKSRLLSDRFSAERPKGSFSTLEIQRTEQGDSAMYLCASSPNSGEQYFGPGTRLTVT.

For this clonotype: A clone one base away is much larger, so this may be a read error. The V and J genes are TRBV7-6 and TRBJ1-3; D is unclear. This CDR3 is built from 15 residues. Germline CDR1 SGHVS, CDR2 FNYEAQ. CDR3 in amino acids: CASSPVQPSGNTIHF. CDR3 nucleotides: TGTGCCAGCAGCCCAGTACAGCCTTCTGGAAACACCATACATTTT.

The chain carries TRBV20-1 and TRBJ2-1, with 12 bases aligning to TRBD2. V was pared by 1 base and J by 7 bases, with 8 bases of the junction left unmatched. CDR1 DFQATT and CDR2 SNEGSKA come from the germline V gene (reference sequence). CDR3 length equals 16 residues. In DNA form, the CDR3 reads TGCAGTGCTAGAGTCCCTAGCGGGAGGGCCGGGAATGAGCAGTTCTTC. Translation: CSARVPSGRAGNEQFF.

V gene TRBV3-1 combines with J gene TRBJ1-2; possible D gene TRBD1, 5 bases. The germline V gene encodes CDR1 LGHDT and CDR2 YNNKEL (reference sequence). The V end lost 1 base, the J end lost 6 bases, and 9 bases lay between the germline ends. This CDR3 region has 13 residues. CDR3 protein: CASSQGGLDGYTF. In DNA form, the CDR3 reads TGTGCCAGCAGCCAAGGGGGCCTTGATGGCTACACCTTC.

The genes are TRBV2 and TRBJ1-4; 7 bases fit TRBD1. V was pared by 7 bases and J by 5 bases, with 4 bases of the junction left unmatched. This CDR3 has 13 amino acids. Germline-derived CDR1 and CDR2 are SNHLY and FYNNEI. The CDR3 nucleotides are TGTGCCAGCAACCGACAGGGAAATGAAAAACTGTTTTTT. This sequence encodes CASNRQGNEKLFF.

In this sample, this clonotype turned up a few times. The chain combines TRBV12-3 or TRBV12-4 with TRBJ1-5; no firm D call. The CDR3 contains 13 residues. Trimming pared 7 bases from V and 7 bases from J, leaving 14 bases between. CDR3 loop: CASTTGLRQPQHF. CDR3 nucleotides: TGTGCCAGCACCACGGGTCTCCGCCAGCCCCAGCATTTT.

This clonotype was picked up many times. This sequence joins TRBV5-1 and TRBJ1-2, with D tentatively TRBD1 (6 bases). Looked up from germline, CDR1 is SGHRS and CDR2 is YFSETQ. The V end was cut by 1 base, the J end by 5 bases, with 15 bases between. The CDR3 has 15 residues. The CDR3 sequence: CASSLISDSPYGYTF. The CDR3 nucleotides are TGCGCCAGCAGCTTGATCTCGGACAGCCCTTATGGCTACACCTTC.

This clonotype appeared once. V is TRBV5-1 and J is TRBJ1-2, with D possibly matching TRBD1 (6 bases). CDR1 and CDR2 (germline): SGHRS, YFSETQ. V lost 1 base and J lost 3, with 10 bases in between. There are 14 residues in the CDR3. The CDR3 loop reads CASSLNRDDYGYTF. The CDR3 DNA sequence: TGCGCCAGCAGCTTGAACAGGGATGACTATGGCTACACCTTC. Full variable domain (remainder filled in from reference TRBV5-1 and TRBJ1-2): KAGVTQTPRYLIKTRGQQVTLSCSPISGHRSVSWYQQTPGQGLQFLFEYFSETQRNKGNFPGRFSGRQFSNSRSEMNVSTLELGDSALYLCASSLNRDDYGYTFGSGTRLTVV.

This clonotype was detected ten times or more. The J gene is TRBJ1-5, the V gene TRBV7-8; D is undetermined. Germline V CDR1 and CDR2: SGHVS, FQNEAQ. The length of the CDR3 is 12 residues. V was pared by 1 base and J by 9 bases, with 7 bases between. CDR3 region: CASSLESGPQHF. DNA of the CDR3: TGTGCCAGCAGCTTAGAGTCGGGGCCCCAGCATTTT.

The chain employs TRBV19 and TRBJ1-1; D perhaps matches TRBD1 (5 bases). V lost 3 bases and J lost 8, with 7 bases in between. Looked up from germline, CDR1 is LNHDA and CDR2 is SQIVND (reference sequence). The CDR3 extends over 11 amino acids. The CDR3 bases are TGTGCCAGTAGTATGGCAGGGGAAGCTTTCTTT. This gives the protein CASSMAGEAFF.

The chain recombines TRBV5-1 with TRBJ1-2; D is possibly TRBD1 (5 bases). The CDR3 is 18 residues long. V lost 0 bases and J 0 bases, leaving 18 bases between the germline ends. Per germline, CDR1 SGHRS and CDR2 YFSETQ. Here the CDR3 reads CASSLGGSNSVPNYGYTF. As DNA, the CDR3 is TGCGCCAGCAGCTTGGGGGGGTCGAACTCGGTCCCTAACTATGGCTACACCTTC.

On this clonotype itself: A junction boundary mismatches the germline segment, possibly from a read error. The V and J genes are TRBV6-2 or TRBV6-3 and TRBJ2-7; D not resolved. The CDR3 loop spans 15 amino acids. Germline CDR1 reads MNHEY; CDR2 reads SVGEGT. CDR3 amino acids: CARSYSASRTYEQYF. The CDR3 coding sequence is TGTGCCCGCAGTTACTCCGCCAGTAGGACCTACGAGCAGTACTTC.

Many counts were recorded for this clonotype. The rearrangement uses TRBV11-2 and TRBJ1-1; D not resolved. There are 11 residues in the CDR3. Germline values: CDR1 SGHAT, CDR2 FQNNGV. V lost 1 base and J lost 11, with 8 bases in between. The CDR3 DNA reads TGTGCCAGCAGCTTAGTTGCACGCGCTTTCTTT. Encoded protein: CASSLVARAFF.

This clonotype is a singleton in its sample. CDR3 DNA: TGTGCCAGCAGACGAAAAGGACAGGGCCTTGAAGAGACCCAGTACTTC. Its protein is CASRRKGQGLEETQYF. The chain couples TRBV5-5 to TRBJ2-5, with TRBD1 identical over 8 bases. Germline values: CDR1 SGHKS, CDR2 YYEKEE (reference sequence). With V trimmed by 5 bases and J by 3 bases, 12 bases remained unmatched. This CDR3 has 16 amino acids.

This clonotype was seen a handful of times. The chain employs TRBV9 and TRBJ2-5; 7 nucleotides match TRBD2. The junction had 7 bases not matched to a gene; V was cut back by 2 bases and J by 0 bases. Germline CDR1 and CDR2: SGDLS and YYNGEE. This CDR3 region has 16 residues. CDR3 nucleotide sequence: TGTGCCAGCAGCGTCCTGGCGGGAGTCAACCAAGAGACCCAGTACTTC. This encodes CASSVLAGVNQETQYF.

CDR3 amino acids: CASTILNSDTQYF. DNA of the CDR3: TGTGCCAGCACCATACTGAACTCAGATACGCAGTATTTT. The chain uses TRBV12-3 or TRBV12-4 and TRBJ2-3; D unresolved. CDR3 length equals 13 residues. With 7 bases removed from V and 4 bases from J, the gap between germline ends came to 12 bases.

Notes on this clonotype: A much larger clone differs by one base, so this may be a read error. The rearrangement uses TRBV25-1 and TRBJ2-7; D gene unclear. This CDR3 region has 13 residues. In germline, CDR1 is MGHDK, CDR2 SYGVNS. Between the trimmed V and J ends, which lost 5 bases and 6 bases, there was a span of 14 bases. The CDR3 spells CASSSVQRSEQYF. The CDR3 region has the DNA TGTGCCAGCAGTTCCGTTCAGCGCAGCGAGCAGTACTTC.

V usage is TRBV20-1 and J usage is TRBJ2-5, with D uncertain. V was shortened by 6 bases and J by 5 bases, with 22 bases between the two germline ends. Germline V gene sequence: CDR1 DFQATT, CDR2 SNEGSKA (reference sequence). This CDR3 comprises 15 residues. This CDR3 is CSAHDPRVDEETQYF. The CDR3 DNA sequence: TGCAGTGCGCACGATCCTAGGGTGGATGAGGAGACCCAGTACTTC.

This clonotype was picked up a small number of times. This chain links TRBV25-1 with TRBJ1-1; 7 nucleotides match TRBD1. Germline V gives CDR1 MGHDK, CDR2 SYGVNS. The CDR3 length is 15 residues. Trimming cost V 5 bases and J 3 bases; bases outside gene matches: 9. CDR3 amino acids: CASSRRQGVDTEAFF. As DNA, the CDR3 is TGTGCCAGCAGTCGTCGACAGGGTGTGGACACTGAAGCTTTCTTT.

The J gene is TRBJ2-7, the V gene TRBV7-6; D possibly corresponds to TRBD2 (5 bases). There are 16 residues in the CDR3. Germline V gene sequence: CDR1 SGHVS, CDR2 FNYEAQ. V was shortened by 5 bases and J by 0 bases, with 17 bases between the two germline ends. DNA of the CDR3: TGTGCCAGCAGCCAAGGTGGACCAGCGGCCTCCTACGAGCAGTACTTC. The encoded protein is CASSQGGPAASYEQYF.

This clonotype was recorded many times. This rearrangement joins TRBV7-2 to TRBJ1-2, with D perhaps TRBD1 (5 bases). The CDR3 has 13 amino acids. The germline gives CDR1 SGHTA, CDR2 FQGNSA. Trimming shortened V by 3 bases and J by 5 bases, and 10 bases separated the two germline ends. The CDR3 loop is CASSFDRSYGYTF. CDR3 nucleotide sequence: TGTGCCAGCAGCTTCGACAGATCGTATGGCTACACCTTC.

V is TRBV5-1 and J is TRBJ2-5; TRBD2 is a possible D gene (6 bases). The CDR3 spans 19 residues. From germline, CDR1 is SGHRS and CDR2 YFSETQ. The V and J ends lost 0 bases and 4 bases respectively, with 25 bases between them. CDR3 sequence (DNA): TGCGCCAGCAGCTTGGCCATAGGACCGGGAGCTAACTTGGGAGAGACCCAGTACTTC. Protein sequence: CASSLAIGPGANLGETQYF.

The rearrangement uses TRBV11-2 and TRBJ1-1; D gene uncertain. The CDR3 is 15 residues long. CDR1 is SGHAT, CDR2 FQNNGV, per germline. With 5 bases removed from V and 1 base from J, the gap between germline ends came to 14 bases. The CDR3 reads CASSTLKTANTEAFF. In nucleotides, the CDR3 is TGTGCCAGCAGCACGTTAAAGACTGCGAACACTGAAGCTTTCTTT. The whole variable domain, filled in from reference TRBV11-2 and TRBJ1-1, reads EAGVAQSPRYKIIEKRQSVAFWCNPISGHATLYWYQQILGQGPKLLIQFQNNGVVDDSQLPKDRFSAERLKGVDSTLKIQPAKLEDSAVYLCASSTLKTANTEAFFGQGTRLTVV.

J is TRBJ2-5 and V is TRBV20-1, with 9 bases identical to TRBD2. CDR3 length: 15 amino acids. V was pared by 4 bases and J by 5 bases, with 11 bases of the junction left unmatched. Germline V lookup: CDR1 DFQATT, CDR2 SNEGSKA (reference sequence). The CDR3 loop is CSAIHRGGAGETQYF. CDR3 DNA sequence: TGCAGTGCTATCCACCGCGGGGGGGCTGGGGAGACCCAGTACTTC.

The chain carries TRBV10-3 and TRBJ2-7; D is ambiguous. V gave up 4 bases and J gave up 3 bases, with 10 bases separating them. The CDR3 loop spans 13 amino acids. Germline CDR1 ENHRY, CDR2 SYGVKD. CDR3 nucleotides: TGTGCCATCAGTGTGGGGAAAGGCTACGAGCAGTACTTC. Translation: CAISVGKGYEQYF.

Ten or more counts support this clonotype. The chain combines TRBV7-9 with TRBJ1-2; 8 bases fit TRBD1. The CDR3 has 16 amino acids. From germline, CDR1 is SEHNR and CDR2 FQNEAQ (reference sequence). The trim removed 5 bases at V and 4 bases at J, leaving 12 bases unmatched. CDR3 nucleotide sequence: TGTGCCAGCAGCCCACAGGGGGGACAGCATCGCTATGGCTACACCTTC. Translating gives CASSPQGGQHRYGYTF.

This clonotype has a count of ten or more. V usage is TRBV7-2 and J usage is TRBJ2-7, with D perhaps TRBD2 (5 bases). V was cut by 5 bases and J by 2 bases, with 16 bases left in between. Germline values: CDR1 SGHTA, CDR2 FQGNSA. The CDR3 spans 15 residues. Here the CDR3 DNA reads TGTGCCAGCAGCCTCCGGGATCGGAGCACCTACGAGCAGTACTTC. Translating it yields CASSLRDRSTYEQYF.

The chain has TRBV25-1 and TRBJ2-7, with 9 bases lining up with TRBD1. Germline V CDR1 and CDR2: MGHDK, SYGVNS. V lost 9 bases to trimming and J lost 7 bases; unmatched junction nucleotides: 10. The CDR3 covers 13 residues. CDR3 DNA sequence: TGTGCCAGTTCGGGACAGGGTTCAGGGGAGCAGTACTTC. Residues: CASSGQGSGEQYF.

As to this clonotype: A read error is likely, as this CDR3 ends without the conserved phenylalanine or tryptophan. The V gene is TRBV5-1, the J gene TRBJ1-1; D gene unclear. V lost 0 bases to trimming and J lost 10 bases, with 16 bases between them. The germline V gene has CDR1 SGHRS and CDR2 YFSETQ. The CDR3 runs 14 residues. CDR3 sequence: CASSLVSAASGAFS. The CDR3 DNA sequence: TGCGCCAGCAGCTTGGTGTCGGCTGCATCGGGAGCTTTCTCT.